These 14 T cell receptor beta chains were all obtained from the same sample, sequenced in a study of Ad26.COV2.S vaccination and SARS-CoV-2 variants. Sequencing used immunoSEQ multiplex PCR; TCRdb keeps in-frame clones, though not all of them. The sample contains hundreds of thousands of clones, 80% to 95% of which appear only once. Documented treatment: 15 to 20 received Ad26.COV2.S at low or high dose, single or two shots; 5 received placebo; per-sample allocation not given. Samples analyzed were those drawn on day 63 after the first vaccine or placebo injection. The specimen was peripheral blood, collected in a trial of Ad26.COV2.S vaccine versus placebo. These receptors were taken from a person aged 18 to 65 who received the Ad26.COV2.S COVID-19 vaccine or a placebo.

The chain uses TRBV19 and TRBJ1-1; TRBD1 agrees at 9 bases. Germline CDR1 is LNHDA and CDR2 is SQIVND (reference sequence). This CDR3 has 14 residues. Trimming cost V 7 bases and J 4 bases; bases outside gene matches: 7. CDR3: CASTYRTGVTEAFF. Written as DNA, the CDR3 is TGTGCCAGTACATACAGGACAGGGGTCACTGAAGCTTTCTTT.

V is TRBV7-2 and J is TRBJ1-1; D unclear. Trimming took 5 bases from V and 1 from J, leaving 11 bases between them. The germline CDR1 and CDR2 sequences are SGHTA and FQGNSA. The CDR3 spans 14 residues. The CDR3 loop reads CASSPNVQNTEAFF. The CDR3 nucleotides are TGTGCCAGCAGCCCAAACGTACAGAACACTGAAGCTTTCTTT.

The V and J genes are TRBV7-2 and TRBJ2-7, with D hard to call. Trimming took 4 bases from V and 2 from J, leaving 9 bases between them. The CDR3 consists of 13 residues. Germline V gives CDR1 SGHTA, CDR2 FQGNSA. CDR3 in DNA: TGTGCCAGCAGCTCCCGAGTGGCCTACGAGCAGTACTTC. Its protein is CASSSRVAYEQYF.

The chain joins TRBV25-1 to TRBJ2-2; D might be TRBD1 (5 bases). The ends were cut back, 2 bases at V and 0 bases at J, with 10 bases in the middle. This CDR3 spans 16 amino acids. CDR1 is MGHDK and CDR2 is SYGVNS in the germline V gene. The CDR3 DNA is TGTGCCAGCAGTGAACAGACCAGGGCGAACACCGGGGAGCTGTTTTTT. Residues: CASSEQTRANTGELFF.

This rearrangement joins TRBV29-1 to TRBJ2-5, with D possibly matching TRBD1 (6 bases). Trimming left V 6 bases short and J 5 bases short, with 13 bases between. The germline CDR1 and CDR2 sequences are SQVTM and ANQGSEA. This CDR3 comprises 12 residues. DNA of the CDR3: TGCAGCGTACGCGGACAGTTGGAGACCCAGTACTTC. Protein: CSVRGQLETQYF.

The V call is TRBV6-5, the J call TRBJ2-7; D may be TRBD2 (6 bases). V was clipped by 5 bases and J by 3 bases, with 14 bases between them. The CDR3 consists of 14 residues. CDR1 and CDR2 (germline): MNHEY, SVGAGI. CDR3 sequence: CASSLGRGDYEQYF. In nucleotides, the CDR3 is TGTGCCAGCAGTCTCGGGAGAGGGGACTACGAGCAGTACTTC.

This sequence joins TRBV2 and TRBJ2-1; no clear D gene. Germline V gene lookup returns CDR1 SNHLY and CDR2 FYNNEI. V was clipped by 0 bases and J by 5 bases, with 11 bases between them. This CDR3 has 15 amino acids. CDR3: CASSEAVQPNNEQFF. The CDR3 coding sequence is TGTGCCAGCAGTGAAGCGGTTCAACCTAACAATGAGCAGTTCTTC.

This chain connects TRBV6-5 to TRBJ1-4; D ambiguous. The CDR3 runs to 15 residues. Germline lookup yields CDR1 MNHEY and CDR2 SVGAGI. V lost 2 bases and J lost 5, with 12 bases in between. The DNA of the CDR3 is TGTGCCAGCAGTTACGGCGCAGGATCGAATGAAAAACTGTTTTTT. Its protein is CASSYGAGSNEKLFF.

The V gene is TRBV7-2, the J gene TRBJ2-3, with TRBD2 as a possible D gene (5 bases). V was cut by 1 base and J by 0 bases, with 8 bases left in between. The CDR3 runs 15 residues. The germline gives CDR1 SGHTA, CDR2 FQGNSA. CDR3 in amino acids: CASSLGRLSTDTQYF. The CDR3 bases are TGTGCCAGCAGCTTAGGCCGACTAAGCACAGATACGCAGTATTTT.

The genes are TRBV7-9 and TRBJ2-5; D uncertain. Trimming removed 4 bases at V and 0 bases at J, with 15 bases between. The CDR3 spans 16 residues. Germline V CDR1 and CDR2: SEHNR, FQNEAQ (reference sequence). CDR3 sequence: CASSSTLYDYQETQYF. CDR3 sequence (DNA): TGTGCCAGCAGCTCGACGTTATATGATTACCAAGAGACCCAGTACTTC.

V and J are TRBV28 and TRBJ1-3; D ambiguous. Germline V gene sequence: CDR1 MDHEN, CDR2 SYDVKM. CDR3 length: 17 amino acids. Trimming removed 3 bases from V and 0 bases from J, with 15 bases in between. The CDR3 DNA sequence: TGTGCCAGCAGTTTTTTGTCTGCGTCTTCCTCTGGAAACACCATATATTTT. Residues: CASSFLSASSSGNTIYF.

The chain employs TRBV11-3 and TRBJ2-2; a possible D gene is TRBD2 (5 bases). Per germline, CDR1 SGHNT and CDR2 YENEEA. V was clipped by 2 bases and J by 4 bases, with 8 bases between them. This CDR3 has 14 amino acids. CDR3 nucleotides: TGTGCCAGCAGCTTACCGGCGGGCACCGGGGAGCTGTTTTTT. It encodes CASSLPAGTGELFF.

The chain uses TRBV18 and TRBJ2-3; no firm D call. There are 16 residues in the CDR3. Germline CDR1 and CDR2: KGHSH and LQKENI. The V end was cut by 1 base, the J end by 0 bases, with 11 bases between. The CDR3: CASSPLASFSTDTQYF. The CDR3 DNA reads as TGTGCCAGCTCACCACTAGCCAGCTTCAGCACAGATACGCAGTATTTT.

V and J are TRBV7-2 and TRBJ2-5; TRBD2 matches at 7 bases. V trimming: 5 bases; J trimming: 7 bases; junction bases outside the gene matches: 7. The CDR3 contains 13 residues. The V gene's germline CDR1 is SGHTA and CDR2 FQGNSA. For the CDR3, the DNA is TGTGCCAGCAGCCCGACGGGGGGAGGGACCCAGTACTTC. Residues: CASSPTGGGTQYF.